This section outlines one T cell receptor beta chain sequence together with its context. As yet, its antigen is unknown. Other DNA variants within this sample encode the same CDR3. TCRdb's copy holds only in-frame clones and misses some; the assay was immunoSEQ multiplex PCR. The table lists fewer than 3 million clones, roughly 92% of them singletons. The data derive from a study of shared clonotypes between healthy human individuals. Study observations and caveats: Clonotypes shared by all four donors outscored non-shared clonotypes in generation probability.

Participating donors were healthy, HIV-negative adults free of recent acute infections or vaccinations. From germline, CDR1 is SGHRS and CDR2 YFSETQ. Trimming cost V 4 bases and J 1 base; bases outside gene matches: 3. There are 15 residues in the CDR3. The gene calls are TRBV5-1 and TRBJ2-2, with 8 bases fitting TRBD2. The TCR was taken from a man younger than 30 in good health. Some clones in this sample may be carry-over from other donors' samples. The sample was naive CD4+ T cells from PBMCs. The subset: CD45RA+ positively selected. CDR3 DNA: TGCGCCAGCAGCCCCGGGGGGGTGAACACCGGGGAGCTGTTTTTT. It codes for CASSPGGVNTGELFF. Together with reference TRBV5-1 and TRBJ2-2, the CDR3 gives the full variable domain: KAGVTQTPRYLIKTRGQQVTLSCSPISGHRSVSWYQQTPGQGLQFLFEYFSETQRNKGNFPGRFSGRQFSNSRSEMNVSTLELGDSALYLCASSPGGVNTGELFFGEGSRLTVL.